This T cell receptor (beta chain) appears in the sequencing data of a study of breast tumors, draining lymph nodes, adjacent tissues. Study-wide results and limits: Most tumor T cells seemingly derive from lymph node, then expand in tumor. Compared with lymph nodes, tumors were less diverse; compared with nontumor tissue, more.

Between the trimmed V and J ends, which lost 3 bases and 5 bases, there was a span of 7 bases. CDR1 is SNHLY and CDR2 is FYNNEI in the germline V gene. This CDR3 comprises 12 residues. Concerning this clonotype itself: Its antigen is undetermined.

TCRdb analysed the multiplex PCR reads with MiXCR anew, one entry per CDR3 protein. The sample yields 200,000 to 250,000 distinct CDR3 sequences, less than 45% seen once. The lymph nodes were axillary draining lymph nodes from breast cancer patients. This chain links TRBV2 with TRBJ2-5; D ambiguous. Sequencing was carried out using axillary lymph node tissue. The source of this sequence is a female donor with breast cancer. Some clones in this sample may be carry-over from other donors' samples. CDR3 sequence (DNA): TGTGCCAGCAGTGATCCCTGGGAGACCCAGTACTTC. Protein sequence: CASSDPWETQYF. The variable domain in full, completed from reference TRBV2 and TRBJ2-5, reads EPEVTQTPSHQVTQMGQEVILRCVPISNHLYFYWYRQILGQKVEFLVSFYNNEISEKSEIFDDQFSVERPDGSNFTLKIRSTKLEDSAMYFCASSDPWETQYFGPGTRLLVL.